Listed here are 17 T cell receptor beta chains from one sample, sequenced in a study of T cell responses to AZD1222 COVID-19 vaccine. Libraries were prepared by immunoSEQ multiplex PCR; TCRdb keeps only in-frame clonotypes and omits some of them. This sample has about 200,000 clones, with roughly 88% found just once. The material was peripheral blood, obtained on day 0 of AZD1222 vaccination. These receptors all stem from an adult in good health.

The rearrangement uses TRBV27 and TRBJ1-5; D may be TRBD1 (5 bases). The CDR3 extends over 14 amino acids. The V gene's germline CDR1 is MNHEY and CDR2 SMNVEV (reference sequence). Trimming pared 2 bases from V and 6 bases from J, leaving 11 bases between. The CDR3 here is CASSLTREGQPQHF. The CDR3 DNA sequence: TGTGCCAGCAGTTTAACCAGGGAGGGTCAGCCCCAGCATTTT.

This rearrangement joins TRBV11-2 to TRBJ2-7, with TRBD1 matching over 9 bases. Germline trimming cut 6 bases from V and 1 base from J; bases unmatched to any gene: 4. CDR1 and CDR2 from the germline V gene are SGHAT and FQNNGV. This CDR3 is 14 amino acids long. CDR3 nucleotides: TGTGCCAGCAGAGACAGGGGGGGTTCCTACGAGCAGTACTTC. It codes for CASRDRGGSYEQYF.

This clone showed up just once. The chain combines TRBV19 with TRBJ1-3, with unresolved D. The CDR3 runs 15 residues. Trimming cost V 3 bases and J 0 bases, with 9 bases left between them. Looked up from germline, CDR1 is LNHDA and CDR2 is SQIVND (reference sequence). The CDR3 region has the DNA TGTGCCAGTAGTATCCGACACCTCTCTGGAAACACCATATATTTT. Encoded protein: CASSIRHLSGNTIYF. The variable domain in full, with the rest retrieved from reference TRBV19 and TRBJ1-3, is DGGITQSPKYLFRKEGQNVTLSCEQNLNHDAMYWYRQDPGQGLRLIYYSQIVNDFQKGDIAEGYSVSREKKESFPLTVTSAQKNPTAFYLCASSIRHLSGNTIYFGEGSWLTVV.

The chain employs TRBV19 and TRBJ1-5; 7 nucleotides agree with TRBD1. CDR1 and CDR2 (germline): LNHDA, SQIVND (reference sequence). V lost 11 bases, J lost 8 bases, and 18 bases stayed unmatched. The CDR3 is 15 residues long. This chain's CDR3 is CAGSPQGIAGEPQHF. DNA for the CDR3: TGTGCCGGATCCCCACAGGGGATAGCCGGAGAGCCCCAGCATTTT.

The chain couples TRBV29-1 to TRBJ2-2, with D unresolved. V lost 3 bases and J lost 4, with 3 bases in between. The CDR3 sequence is 11 residues long. Germline loops: CDR1 SQVTM, CDR2 ANQGSEA. CDR3 bases: TGCAGCGTTGACTCCACCGGGGAGCTGTTTTTT. Its protein product is CSVDSTGELFF.

This chain joins TRBV28 and TRBJ1-2; D unresolved. This CDR3 comprises 14 residues. From germline, CDR1 is MDHEN and CDR2 SYDVKM. V was cut by 8 bases and J by 2 bases, with 15 bases left in between. Written as DNA, the CDR3 is TGTGCCAGCTGCAAAAAGATCCCCAACTATGGCTACACCTTC. It is translated as CASCKKIPNYGYTF.

The J gene is TRBJ1-6, the V gene TRBV11-2; D not certain. Germline V gene data show CDR1 as SGHAT and CDR2 as FQNNGV. CDR3 length: 13 amino acids. V dropped 6 bases and J dropped 7 bases, with 10 bases sitting between them. This CDR3 reads CASRGTGNSPLHF. CDR3 in DNA: TGTGCCAGCAGGGGCACCGGGAATTCACCCCTCCACTTT.

This clone came up a few times. The rearrangement joins TRBV10-3 to TRBJ1-5; 7 bases are a match to TRBD1. Germline V gene lookup returns CDR1 ENHRY and CDR2 SYGVKD. With V trimmed by 4 bases and J by 0 bases, 6 bases remained unmatched. CDR3 size: 16 residues. CDR3 nucleotides: TGTGCCATCAGTGTTGGGGACAGCTATAGCAATCAGCCCCAGCATTTT. The encoded protein is CAISVGDSYSNQPQHF.

This rearrangement joins TRBV7-8 to TRBJ1-5; D gene uncertain. Germline V CDR1 and CDR2: SGHVS, FQNEAQ. The germline V and J ends were trimmed by 5 bases and 5 bases, with 13 bases remaining between them. This CDR3 is built from 14 residues. CDR3 protein: CASSPRGGDQPQHF. The CDR3, as DNA: TGTGCCAGCAGCCCCCGAGGAGGAGATCAGCCCCAGCATTTT. Using reference TRBV7-8 and TRBJ1-5 for the parts outside the CDR3, the full variable domain is GAGVSQSPRYKVAKRGQDVALRCDPISGHVSLFWYQQALGQGPEFLTYFQNEAQLDKSGLPSDRFFAERPEGSVSTLKIQRTQQEDSAVYLCASSPRGGDQPQHFGDGTRLSIL.

V and J are TRBV6-5 and TRBJ1-5; a weak D match, TRBD1 (6 bases). CDR3 length: 15 amino acids. Trimming left V 6 bases short and J 4 bases short, with 16 bases between. CDR1 MNHEY and CDR2 SVGAGI come from the germline V gene. The CDR3 is CASRSTQGGNQPQHF. Here the CDR3 DNA reads TGTGCCAGCAGATCTACACAGGGAGGGAATCAGCCCCAGCATTTT.

The chain links TRBV2 to TRBJ1-3; D is perhaps TRBD1 (6 bases). Germline CDR1 and CDR2: SNHLY and FYNNEI. This CDR3 has 13 residues. The ends were cut back, 4 bases at V and 3 bases at J, with 7 bases in the middle. Written as DNA, the CDR3 is TGTGCCAGCAGTGGGGACATTGGAAACACCATATATTTT. It translates to CASSGDIGNTIYF. Using reference TRBV2 and TRBJ1-3 for the parts outside the CDR3, the full variable domain is EPEVTQTPSHQVTQMGQEVILRCVPISNHLYFYWYRQILGQKVEFLVSFYNNEISEKSEIFDDQFSVERPDGSNFTLKIRSTKLEDSAMYFCASSGDIGNTIYFGEGSWLTVV.

The J gene is TRBJ1-6, the V gene TRBV6-5, with a possible D match to TRBD1 (5 bases). The V end lost 9 bases, the J end lost 1 base, and 13 bases lay between the germline ends. CDR1 and CDR2 from the germline V gene are MNHEY and SVGAGI. The CDR3 sequence is 15 residues long. CDR3 sequence reads: CASQGDMSYNSPLHF. The DNA of the CDR3 is TGTGCCAGTCAAGGGGATATGTCCTATAATTCACCCCTCCACTTT.

The chain links TRBV14 to TRBJ1-4, with unresolved D. V was trimmed by 1 base and J by 7 bases, leaving 10 bases between them. The CDR3 runs 14 residues. CDR1 and CDR2 from the germline V gene are SGHDN and FVKESK. CDR3 nucleotides: TGTGCCAGCAGCCAAGGTCAGAGCCGTGAAAAACTGTTTTTT. This translates into CASSQGQSREKLFF.

V usage is TRBV11-3 and J usage is TRBJ1-1, with 12 bases aligning to TRBD1. The CDR3 is 12 amino acids. V lost 5 bases to trimming and J lost 11 bases; unmatched junction nucleotides: 3. Germline values: CDR1 SGHNT, CDR2 YENEEA. As DNA, the CDR3 is TGTGCCAGCAGCACCGGGACAGGGGGCGCTTTCTTT. This sequence encodes CASSTGTGGAFF.

The chain recombines TRBV30 with TRBJ1-2; possibly TRBD1 for D (6 bases). Looked up from germline, CDR1 is GTSNPN and CDR2 is SVGIG (reference sequence). V shed 3 bases and J shed 3 bases, with 14 bases lying between them. This CDR3 region has 14 residues. The CDR3 loop reads CAWSREGEDYGYTF. CDR3 DNA: TGTGCCTGGAGCAGGGAGGGGGAGGACTATGGCTACACCTTC.

The V and J genes are TRBV30 and TRBJ2-1; a weak D match, TRBD1 (5 bases). The CDR3 spans 12 residues. Germline CDR1 and CDR2: GTSNPN and SVGIG (reference sequence). V was pared by 0 bases and J by 10 bases, with 10 bases between. The DNA for the CDR3 is TGTGCCTGGAGTGTGACAGAGACAGAGCAGTTCTTC. Protein: CAWSVTETEQFF.

V gene TRBV9 combines with J gene TRBJ1-1; D might be TRBD1 (5 bases). Trimming took off 0 bases at V and 4 bases at J, with 13 bases between the two ends. This CDR3 region has 15 residues. Looked up from germline, CDR1 is SGDLS and CDR2 is YYNGEE. Written as DNA, the CDR3 is TGTGCCAGCAGCGTAGGGAGGGCGGGGGGCACTGAAGCTTTCTTT. This sequence encodes CASSVGRAGGTEAFF.